This T cell receptor beta chain was captured by sequencing in a study of cytomegalovirus exposure and HLA in healthy donors. Study-wide findings and caveats: Rarity characterized most TCR sequences, yet some public TCRs appeared in many donors.

Whereas donors were nominally healthy upon sampling, unrecorded immune exposures were probable. Germline V CDR1 and CDR2: SGHKS, YYEKEE (reference sequence). CDR3 length: 17 residues. Losses at the gene ends were 3 bases for V and 2 bases for J; bases not matched to a gene: 6. With 60 Vbeta and 13 Jbeta primers, the PCR was carried out. Clones were read by immunoSEQ multiplex PCR, and TCRdb kept only the in-frame ones, dropping some. The repertoire holds roughly 220,000 clones, with more than 65% as singletons. On this clone itself: No antigen is known for it.

The sequenced sample was PBMCs. V usage is TRBV5-5 and J usage is TRBJ2-6, with TRBD1 matching over 9 bases. The sequence was collected from a woman in her twenties or thirties in good health and CMV-seronegative. CDR3 protein: CASSSTTGGAGANVLTF. For the CDR3, the DNA is TGTGCCAGCAGCTCTACTACAGGGGGCGCTGGGGCCAACGTCCTGACTTTC. Drawing the rest from reference TRBV5-5 and TRBJ2-6, the complete variable domain is DAGVTQSPTHLIKTRGQQVTLRCSPISGHKSVSWYQQVLGQGPQFIFQYYEKEERGRGNFPDRFSARQFPNYSSELNVNALLLGDSALYLCASSSTTGGAGANVLTFGAGSRLTVL.